Listed below are T cell receptor beta chains from one sample, sequenced in a study of regulatory T cells in long-lasting Graves disease. Via MiXCR, TCRdb re-called the multiplex PCR reads, giving one row per CDR3 protein. The sample has about 440,000 distinct CDR3 sequences, about 15% seen once. These records were also assigned to another study, of T cells in Graves' hyperthyroidism and ophthalmopathy.

The sample in question was peripheral blood mononuclear cells (PBMCs), obtained at new diagnosis, from a patient treated with antithyroid drugs. The receptors come from a woman between 25 and 40 years old with Graves disease. Each CDR3 is given with its conserved first and last residue. A D gene is named only where the DNA matches it firmly. Not all rows give a size; the values are once, few, many and, for expanded clones, a class.

many	17	TRBV12-5	TRBJ1-5	NA	CASGLVLGGANNQPQHF	TGTGCTAGTGGTTTGGTATTAGGGGGGGCAAACAATCAGCCCCAGCATTTT
few	15	TRBV6-1	TRBJ1-5	TRBD1	CASSQVGTGNQPQHF	TGTGCCAGCAGTCAAGTCGGGACAGGCAATCAGCCCCAGCATTTT
NA	18	TRBV6-2/TRBV6-3	TRBJ2-1	TRBD2	CASSPREAGTRSYNEQFF	TGTGCCAGCAGTCCGCGGGAGGCGGGAACGAGGTCCTACAATGAGCAGTTCTTC
many	16	TRBV20-1	TRBJ2-1	TRBD2	CSARPLGLAGHNEQFF	TGCAGTGCTAGGCCTCTGGGGCTAGCGGGACACAATGAGCAGTTCTTC
NA	17	TRBV30	TRBJ1-5	NA	CAWSVGPGEYSNQPQHF	TGTGCCTGGAGTGTAGGGCCCGGGGAATATAGCAATCAGCCCCAGCATTTT
few	13	TRBV20-1	TRBJ2-1	NA	CSAQGLLENEQFF	TGCAGTGCTCAGGGCCTACTGGAGAATGAGCAGTTCTTC
few	14	TRBV20-1	TRBJ2-5	NA	CSAPILRGQETQYF	TGCAGTGCTCCCATACTTAGGGGCCAAGAGACCCAGTACTTC
many	14	TRBV7-8	TRBJ2-5	TRBD1	CASSLDRSQETQYF	TGTGCCAGCAGCTTGGACAGGTCCCAAGAGACCCAGTACTTC
many	16	TRBV30	TRBJ2-7	TRBD2	CAWSGRETSGTYEQYF	TGTGCCTGGAGTGGGAGGGAGACTAGCGGTACCTACGAGCAGTACTTC
NA	17	TRBV4-1	TRBJ2-6	TRBD1	CASSQDRGSGGANVLTF	TGCGCCAGCAGCCAGGACAGGGGAAGCGGTGGGGCCAACGTCCTGACTTTC
many	11	TRBV11-2	TRBJ1-1	NA	CASSLWTEAFF	TGTGCCAGCAGCTTGTGGACTGAAGCTTTCTTT
many	15	TRBV28	TRBJ2-3	TRBD2	CASSLGGRDPDTQYF	TGTGCCAGCAGTTTAGGCGGGAGAGACCCAGATACGCAGTATTTT
many	12	TRBV24-1	TRBJ1-1	NA	CATSDFDGSAFF	TGTGCCACCAGTGATTTTGACGGTTCTGCTTTCTTT
NA	17	TRBV25-1	TRBJ1-2	TRBD1	CASSESGAGQKSYGYTF	TGTGCCAGCAGTGAATCGGGGGCGGGACAGAAGTCTTATGGCTACACCTTC
many	14	TRBV20-1	TRBJ1-1	NA	CSAREDGQGNEAFF	TGCAGTGCTAGAGAGGACGGGCAGGGGAATGAAGCTTTCTTT
few	11	TRBV29-1	TRBJ1-4	NA	CSSFLNEKLFF	TGCAGCTCGTTCCTTAACGAAAAACTGTTTTTT
many	18	TRBV3-1	TRBJ1-2	NA	CASSQVGGDPQNNYGYTF	TGTGCCAGCAGCCAAGTTGGGGGGGACCCCCAAAATAACTATGGCTACACCTTC
once	15	TRBV6-5	TRBJ2-7	TRBD1	CASSLTGTGGDEQYF	TGTGCCAGCAGTTTGACCGGGACAGGGGGCGATGAGCAGTACTTC
NA	14	TRBV20-1	TRBJ2-3	TRBD2	CSARWAGARDTQYF	TGCAGTGCTAGATGGGCGGGAGCAAGAGATACGCAGTATTTT
NA	16	TRBV7-8	TRBJ1-3	NA	CASSLGRLSTGNTIYF	TGTGCCAGCAGCTTAGGACGGCTCTCTACTGGAAACACCATATATTTT
NA	15	TRBV7-2	TRBJ2-2	NA	CASSLRGTERGELFF	TGTGCCAGCAGCTTACGTGGGACCGAACGGGGGGAGCTGTTTTTT
many	14	TRBV6-9	TRBJ1-5	NA	CASSYSLGNQPQHF	TGTGCCAGCAGTTACTCCCTCGGCAATCAGCCCCAGCATTTT
many	16	TRBV7-3	TRBJ2-1	TRBD1	CASSFLDRVTYNEQFF	TGTGCCAGCAGCTTCCTGGACAGGGTTACCTACAATGAGCAGTTCTTC
once	11	TRBV30	TRBJ2-1	TRBD2	CAWTNGRAGFF	TGTGCCTGGACTAACGGGAGGGCCGGATTCTTC
few	15	TRBV19	TRBJ2-7	NA	CASSIEQGRTYEQYF	TGTGCCAGTAGTATAGAGCAGGGTAGAACCTACGAGCAGTACTTC
many	14	TRBV30	TRBJ2-3	NA	CAWSVPGLSDTQYF	TGTGCCTGGAGTGTGCCAGGCCTCTCAGATACGCAGTATTTT
many	13	TRBV7-8	TRBJ2-7	TRBD1	CASTLDRAYEQYF	TGTGCCAGCACCCTAGACAGGGCCTACGAGCAGTACTTC
many	13	TRBV20-1	TRBJ1-1	TRBD1	CSVTTGGISEAFF	TGCAGTGTCACTACAGGGGGAATTTCTGAAGCTTTCTTT
many	14	TRBV5-1	TRBJ1-1	NA	CASSGGQKNTEAFF	TGCGCCAGCAGCGGGGGACAAAAGAACACTGAAGCTTTCTTT
many	17	TRBV7-8	TRBJ2-1	TRBD2	CASRSPPWEGSINEQFF	TGTGCCAGCAGAAGCCCCCCGTGGGAGGGCTCTATCAATGAGCAGTTCTTC
few	17	TRBV20-1	TRBJ2-1	NA	CSALGLSTGFIGDEQFF	TGCAGTGCCTTAGGACTATCTACCGGCTTTATCGGGGATGAGCAGTTCTTC
few	13	TRBV20-1	TRBJ1-5	NA	CSAREGVSQPQHF	TGCAGTGCTAGAGAAGGGGTTAGCCAGCCCCAGCATTTT
many	14	TRBV28	TRBJ1-1	NA	CASSLYAENTEAFF	TGTGCCAGCAGTTTGTATGCGGAGAACACTGAAGCTTTCTTT
many	15	TRBV2	TRBJ1-5	TRBD1	CASSVESPGGQPQHF	TGTGCCAGCAGTGTAGAGTCCCCAGGGGGTCAGCCCCAGCATTTT
many	11	TRBV19	TRBJ1-1	NA	CASIGDAEAFF	TGTGCCAGTATTGGGGACGCTGAAGCTTTCTTT
few	18	TRBV12-5	TRBJ2-1	TRBD2	CASGLVSSGRFSYNEQFF	TGTGCTAGTGGTTTGGTATCTAGCGGGAGGTTTTCCTACAATGAGCAGTTCTTC
many	17	TRBV3-1	TRBJ2-1	TRBD2	CASSQDLPGGTYNEQFF	TGTGCCAGCAGCCAAGATCTACCGGGAGGGACTTACAATGAGCAGTTCTTC
NA	14	TRBV27	TRBJ2-5	NA	CASSRTDSGETQYF	TGTGCCAGCAGCCGAACGGACTCAGGAGAGACCCAGTACTTC
NA	15	TRBV4-1	TRBJ2-7	NA	CASSQEGGSSYEQYF	TGCGCCAGCAGCCAAGAGGGCGGCAGCTCCTACGAGCAGTACTTC
few	14	TRBV6-1	TRBJ2-1	TRBD2	CASIPSGGYNEQFF	TGTGCCAGCATCCCTAGCGGGGGTTACAATGAGCAGTTCTTC
NA	18	TRBV9	TRBJ1-3	TRBD1	CASSVAPGTGNSGNTIYF	TGTGCCAGCAGCGTAGCCCCCGGGACAGGGAACTCTGGAAACACCATATATTTT
few	14	TRBV12-3/TRBV12-4	TRBJ2-1	NA	CASSTKHSWSEQFF	TGTGCCAGCAGTACCAAACATAGTTGGAGTGAGCAGTTCTTC
NA	12	TRBV12-3/TRBV12-4	TRBJ2-7	NA	CASSSGWYERYF	TGTGCCAGCAGTTCCGGCTGGTACGAGCGGTACTTC
NA	15	TRBV20-1	TRBJ2-1	TRBD2	CSAPQPTSGSNEQFF	TGCAGTGCTCCCCAACCCACTAGCGGGAGTAATGAGCAGTTCTTC
many	14	TRBV7-3	TRBJ1-1	NA	CASSDPGRIHEAFF	TGTGCCAGCAGCGATCCGGGACGTATCCATGAAGCTTTCTTT
many	11	TRBV7-3	TRBJ2-2	NA	CASSFNGELFF	TGTGCCAGCAGCTTCAACGGGGAGCTGTTTTTT
many	14	TRBV6-2/TRBV6-3	TRBJ2-1	TRBD1	CAVRGTGTYNEQFF	TGTGCCGTGAGGGGGACAGGGACCTACAATGAGCAGTTCTTC
NA	14	TRBV25-1	TRBJ2-7	NA	CASSEGGATYEQYF	TGTGCCAGCAGTGAAGGGGGCGCGACCTACGAGCAGTACTTC
many	18	TRBV27	TRBJ1-5	TRBD1	CASSLWAPGGTGDQPQHF	TGTGCCAGCAGTTTATGGGCCCCGGGGGGCACAGGGGATCAGCCCCAGCATTTT
many	13	TRBV11-1	TRBJ2-1	NA	CASSLWSQGEQFF	TGTGCCAGCAGCCTCTGGTCCCAGGGGGAGCAGTTCTTC
few	13	TRBV2	TRBJ1-1	NA	CASSGGQNTEAFF	TGTGCCAGCAGCGGGGGACAGAACACTGAAGCTTTCTTT
NA	13	TRBV6-1	TRBJ2-5	TRBD2	CATGLADKETQYF	TGTGCCACGGGACTAGCGGACAAAGAGACCCAGTACTTC
NA	12	TRBV7-9	TRBJ2-1	TRBD2	CASRHSGSEQFF	TGTGCCAGCAGACACAGCGGGAGTGAGCAGTTCTTC
NA	16	TRBV12-3/TRBV12-4	TRBJ1-5	NA	CASSLGGIDSNQPQHF	TGTGCCAGCAGTTTGGGGGGTATCGATAGCAATCAGCCCCAGCATTTT
many	14	TRBV12-3/TRBV12-4	TRBJ2-7	NA	CASSLGLAFREQYF	TGTGCCAGCAGTTTAGGGCTAGCTTTCCGCGAGCAGTACTTC